These 9 T cell receptor beta chains were all obtained from the same sample, sequenced in a study of T-cell memory formation after mild COVID-19. TCRdb analysed the 5' RACE reads with MiXCR anew, one entry per CDR3 protein. This sample has 150,000 to 200,000 distinct CDR3 sequences; under 14% occur once, and the top ten carry 3.8%. Sample: PBMCs or a T cell subset sorted from them (not recorded which). The receptor source for this set is a man aged 18 to 35 who had mild COVID-19 (a few samples of this study predate the infection). Cell type and time point are not known.

The chain has TRBV5-1 and TRBJ2-5; a possible D gene is TRBD2 (6 bases). Germline CDR1 and CDR2: SGHRS and YFSETQ. V was pared by 4 bases and J by 5 bases, with 12 bases between. This CDR3 has 13 amino acids. As DNA, the CDR3 is TGCGCCAGCAGCGGGGGGTCTGGGGAGACCCAGTACTTC. Translating it yields CASSGGSGETQYF.

The table lists this clonotype with a few counts. The chain is built from TRBV6-2 or TRBV6-3 and TRBJ2-2, with D possibly being TRBD1 (6 bases). V was cut by 5 bases and J by 6 bases, with 19 bases left in between. CDR3 length: 16 amino acids. Germline assignment: CDR1 MNHEY and CDR2 SVGEGT. In nucleotides, the CDR3 is TGTGCCAGCAGTCACCGGACAGTAGATGCGTCCGGGGAGCTGTTTTTT. It yields the protein CASSHRTVDASGELFF.

The V call is TRBV7-9, the J call TRBJ2-2, with D possibly TRBD2 on 5 matching bases. This CDR3 spans 13 amino acids. Germline loops: CDR1 SEHNR, CDR2 FQNEAQ (reference sequence). Trimming left V 5 bases short and J 7 bases short, with 11 bases between. Written as DNA, the CDR3 is TGTGCCAGCAGCCCCGCCCGGGACGGGGAGCTGTTTTTT. This encodes CASSPARDGELFF.

This clonotype has at least ten counts. The rearrangement joins TRBV5-1 to TRBJ2-3, with 7 bases identical to TRBD2. V was clipped by 4 bases and J by 2 bases; unmatched bases: 7. Germline V gene lookup returns CDR1 SGHRS and CDR2 YFSETQ. The CDR3 contains 15 residues. CDR3 sequence (DNA): TGCGCCAGCAGCGGAGGGGACTACACCACAGATACGCAGTATTTT. Translation gives CASSGGDYTTDTQYF. Together with reference TRBV5-1 and TRBJ2-3, the CDR3 gives the full variable domain: KAGVTQTPRYLIKTRGQQVTLSCSPISGHRSVSWYQQTPGQGLQFLFEYFSETQRNKGNFPGRFSGRQFSNSRSEMNVSTLELGDSALYLCASSGGDYTTDTQYFGPGTRLTVL.

This clonotype was recorded at least ten times. The chain links TRBV10-1 to TRBJ2-7; 7 bases agree with TRBD1. Germline CDR1 is WNHNN and CDR2 is SYGVQD (reference sequence). V was pared by 4 bases and J by 6 bases, with 3 bases of the junction left unmatched. The CDR3 covers 12 residues. The CDR3 region has the DNA TGCGCCAGCAGTGGTGCAGGGGGCGAGCAGTACTTC. Its protein product is CASSGAGGEQYF.

V is TRBV7-9 and J is TRBJ2-3; the match to TRBD2 covers 8 bases. The CDR3 runs 16 residues. Germline-derived CDR1 and CDR2 are SEHNR and FQNEAQ (reference sequence). V lost 6 bases and J lost 6; bases outside the gene matches: 14. CDR3 nucleotide sequence: TGTGCCAGCAGACAAATCGGGGCGGGGGGCCAGGATACGCAGTATTTT. Amino acid sequence: CASRQIGAGGQDTQYF.

CDR3 protein: CASSAWDRQETQYF. The DNA for the CDR3 is TGTGCCAGCAGTGCTTGGGACAGACAAGAGACCCAGTACTTC. The rearrangement uses TRBV2 and TRBJ2-5; 7 bases are a match to TRBD1. The V segment lost 4 bases and the J segment 2 bases; nucleotides outside the gene matches: 4. The CDR3 has 14 residues. Germline-derived CDR1 and CDR2 are SNHLY and FYNNEI.

This sequence joins TRBV5-6 and TRBJ2-1; D gene unclear. CDR3 size: 12 residues. The germline gives CDR1 SGHDT, CDR2 YYEEEE. V lost 0 bases, J lost 5 bases, and 3 bases lay in between. Here the CDR3 reads CASSLEDNEQFF. CDR3 nucleotide sequence: TGTGCCAGCAGCTTGGAAGACAATGAGCAGTTCTTC.

This clonotype has just a few counts. The chain joins TRBV20-1 to TRBJ2-3; D possibly corresponds to TRBD1 (7 bases). Germline V CDR1 and CDR2: DFQATT, SNEGSKA (reference sequence). Trimming shortened V by 6 bases and J by 2 bases, and 18 bases separated the two germline ends. The CDR3 extends over 15 amino acids. CDR3 nucleotide sequence: TGCAGTGCCAGGGACTGGGACAGAGTCACAGATACGCAGTATTTT. Encoded protein: CSARDWDRVTDTQYF.